Below are 28 T cell receptor beta chains sequenced from a single sample in a study of cytomegalovirus exposure and HLA in healthy donors. This table comes from immunoSEQ multiplex PCR, and its TCRdb copy is limited to in-frame clones, with some not included. The sample records about 88,000 clones, roughly 83% being singletons. The sequenced sample was PBMCs. The receptor set was obtained from a woman in her late teens or twenties in good health and CMV-seropositive.

The V call is TRBV19, the J call TRBJ2-7; D might be TRBD2 (5 bases). Germline V CDR1 and CDR2: LNHDA, SQIVND (reference sequence). There are 12 residues in the CDR3. Trimming pared 5 bases from V and 2 bases from J, leaving 7 bases between. CDR3 DNA sequence: TGTGCCAGTAGTCCGGGGACCTACGAGCAGTACTTC. Translation: CASSPGTYEQYF.

This clone has only one observation. This sequence joins TRBV15 and TRBJ1-5; 8 nucleotides align to TRBD1. CDR1 and CDR2 (germline): LNHNV, YYDKDF (reference sequence). Losses at the gene ends were 3 bases for V and 5 bases for J; bases not matched to a gene: 6. The length of the CDR3 is 15 residues. Written as DNA, the CDR3 is TGTGCCACCAGCAGTGTCAGGACAGGGTATCAGCCCCAGCATTTT. Amino acids: CATSSVRTGYQPQHF.

The table lists this clone with a count of one. V usage is TRBV5-1 and J usage is TRBJ2-2; 11 bases line up with TRBD2. The V and J ends lost 4 bases and 6 bases, in that order; junction bases with no gene match: 17. Germline-derived CDR1 and CDR2 are SGHRS and YFSETQ. The CDR3 is made up of 19 amino acids. The CDR3 loop is CASSRGLAGGFRVAGELFF. The DNA of the CDR3 is TGCGCCAGCAGCCGTGGACTAGCGGGCGGCTTTAGGGTGGCCGGGGAGCTGTTTTTT.

The chain couples TRBV7-9 to TRBJ2-5, with D possibly being TRBD1 (6 bases). From germline, CDR1 is SEHNR and CDR2 FQNEAQ (reference sequence). The CDR3 has 12 residues. V was shortened by 5 bases and J by 5 bases, with 9 bases between the two germline ends. The CDR3 reads CASSPGAETQYF. In DNA, the CDR3 is TGTGCCAGCAGCCCAGGGGCGGAGACCCAGTACTTC. The variable domain in full, with the rest retrieved from reference TRBV7-9 and TRBJ2-5, is DTGVSQNPRHKITKRGQNVTFRCDPISEHNRLYWYRQTLGQGPEFLTYFQNEAQLEKSRLLSDRFSAERPKGSFSTLEIQRTEQGDSAMYLCASSPGAETQYFGPGTRLLVL.

The V gene is TRBV9, the J gene TRBJ2-5; 8 positions agree with TRBD2. J gave up 1 base and V 2 bases, and 4 bases lay outside the gene matches. Germline values: CDR1 SGDLS, CDR2 YYNGEE. This CDR3 is 15 amino acids long. As DNA, the CDR3 is TGTGCCAGCAGCGTCAGCGGGGGCCCCCAAGAGACCCAGTACTTC. Residues: CASSVSGGPQETQYF.

This chain uses TRBV10-3 with TRBJ2-7; a possible D gene is TRBD2 (6 bases). V was shortened by 3 bases and J by 2 bases, with 14 bases between the two germline ends. Per the germline V gene, CDR1 is ENHRY and CDR2 is SYGVKD. CDR3 length: 15 residues. The CDR3 spells CAISDRGFSAYEQYF. The CDR3 nucleotides are TGTGCCATCAGTGATCGGGGGTTCTCCGCCTACGAGCAGTACTTC.

The V and J genes are TRBV6-5 and TRBJ2-3, with D possibly TRBD2 on 5 matching bases. CDR1 and CDR2 (germline): MNHEY, SVGAGI. Trimming removed 2 bases at V and 2 bases at J, with 11 bases between. This CDR3 is built from 15 residues. The DNA of the CDR3 is TGTGCCAGCAGTTACATGTTGGGAGTCACAGATACGCAGTATTTT. It translates to CASSYMLGVTDTQYF.

The table lists this clone with a few counts. V is TRBV20-1 and J is TRBJ1-1; a weak D match, TRBD1 (6 bases). The CDR3 contains 10 residues. The germline V gene encodes CDR1 DFQATT and CDR2 SNEGSKA (reference sequence). Between the trimmed V and J ends, which lost 3 bases and 11 bases, there was a span of 10 bases. The CDR3 DNA sequence: TGCAGTGCTAGTGACAGGACTGCTTTCTTT. Translation: CSASDRTAFF.

Details on this clone: Other DNA variants within this sample encode the same CDR3. The chain carries TRBV5-6 and TRBJ1-1; D might be TRBD1 (5 bases). Deletions cut 0 bases from V and 4 bases from J, with 10 bases between. The CDR3 loop spans 14 amino acids. Germline lookup yields CDR1 SGHDT and CDR2 YYEEEE. The chain's CDR3 is CASSLDRGGTEAFF. The DNA of the CDR3 is TGTGCCAGCAGCTTGGATAGGGGTGGCACTGAAGCTTTCTTT.

V is TRBV7-8 and J is TRBJ2-7; TRBD2 is a possible D gene (5 bases). Germline assignment: CDR1 SGHVS and CDR2 FQNEAQ. The CDR3 runs 15 residues. V dropped 3 bases and J dropped 6 bases, with 18 bases sitting between them. CDR3: CASSLTLDLVAEQYF. As DNA, the CDR3 is TGTGCCAGCAGCTTGACACTAGACCTAGTAGCCGAGCAGTACTTC.

The chain uses TRBV9 and TRBJ2-1, with a tentative D call TRBD1 (6 bases). CDR1 is SGDLS, CDR2 YYNGEE, per germline. V dropped 3 bases and J dropped 12 bases, with 16 bases sitting between them. The length of the CDR3 is 13 residues. The CDR3 DNA follows: TGTGCCAGCAGCGCCCCCAGGGGAACCTCGCAGTTCTTC. It translates to CASSAPRGTSQFF.

The V gene is TRBV9, the J gene TRBJ1-2, with TRBD1 matching 9 bases. Germline V CDR1 and CDR2: SGDLS, YYNGEE. V lost 4 bases and J lost 4; bases outside the gene matches: 8. This CDR3 contains 15 residues. CDR3 amino acids: CASSTDRGIGYGYTF. The CDR3 region has the DNA TGTGCCAGCAGCACGGACAGGGGAATAGGCTATGGCTACACCTTC. Supplemented by reference TRBV9 and TRBJ1-2, the full variable domain reads DSGVTQTPKHLITATGQRVTLRCSPRSGDLSVYWYQQSLDQGLQFLIQYYNGEERAKGNILERFSAQQFPDLHSELNLSSLELGDSALYFCASSTDRGIGYGYTFGSGTRLTVV.

The J gene is TRBJ2-7, the V gene TRBV5-1; possible D gene TRBD1, 5 bases. V dropped 2 bases and J dropped 2 bases, with 17 bases sitting between them. Germline values: CDR1 SGHRS, CDR2 YFSETQ. CDR3 length equals 16 residues. The CDR3 nucleotides are TGCGCCAGCAGCTTTTCGTTTGGGGCAGGGCCCTACGAGCAGTACTTC. This encodes CASSFSFGAGPYEQYF. Full variable domain (rest looked up from reference TRBV5-1 and TRBJ2-7): KAGVTQTPRYLIKTRGQQVTLSCSPISGHRSVSWYQQTPGQGLQFLFEYFSETQRNKGNFPGRFSGRQFSNSRSEMNVSTLELGDSALYLCASSFSFGAGPYEQYFGPGTRLTVT.

This chain connects TRBV5-5 to TRBJ2-2; the D gene is possibly TRBD2 (5 bases). There are 16 residues in the CDR3. Germline CDR1 reads SGHKS; CDR2 reads YYEKEE (reference sequence). Trimming shortened V by 7 bases and J by 1 base, and 17 bases separated the two germline ends. As DNA, the CDR3 is TGTGCCAGCCGTCCAGCGGTGGCGGTGAACACCGGGGAGCTGTTTTTT. It specifies CASRPAVAVNTGELFF.

Comment on this clone: This CDR3 is also generated by other DNA sequences in the sample. V usage is TRBV25-1 and J usage is TRBJ2-7, with 9 bases identical to TRBD2. The CDR3 has 15 amino acids. V shed 7 bases, J shed 5 bases, and the junction held 12 bases outside the gene matches. CDR1 MGHDK and CDR2 SYGVNS come from the germline V gene. CDR3 amino acids: CASTQAGGGFHEQYF. CDR3 nucleotides: TGTGCCAGCACTCAAGCGGGGGGAGGGTTCCACGAGCAGTACTTC.

This clone was observed a few times. The rearrangement joins TRBV4-1 to TRBJ2-4; D may be TRBD1 (6 bases). Per germline, CDR1 MGHRA and CDR2 YSYEKL. V was clipped by 2 bases and J by 5 bases, with 16 bases between them. This CDR3 is built from 16 residues. CDR3 DNA: TGCGCCAGCAGCCAACCTACGACAGGTCCCCAAAACATTCAGTACTTC. Its translation: CASSQPTTGPQNIQYF.

The V gene is TRBV5-1, the J gene TRBJ1-2, with TRBD1 matching over 9 bases. This CDR3 spans 14 amino acids. Losses at the gene ends were 0 bases for V and 5 bases for J; bases not matched to a gene: 2. CDR1 and CDR2 from the germline V gene are SGHRS and YFSETQ. The DNA for the CDR3 is TGCGCCAGCAGCTTGGGGACAGGGGAGTATGGCTACACCTTC. Encoded protein: CASSLGTGEYGYTF.

The gene calls are TRBV2 and TRBJ1-2; D is uncertain. V lost 6 bases to trimming and J lost 6 bases, with 11 bases between them. The length of the CDR3 is 12 residues. Germline V gene data show CDR1 as SNHLY and CDR2 as FYNNEI. Here the CDR3 reads CASSPFLDGYTF. The CDR3 nucleotides read TGTGCCAGCAGCCCCTTCCTAGATGGCTACACCTTC.

V is TRBV7-2 and J is TRBJ2-7; D is uncertain. The CDR3 length is 16 residues. Germline V gene lookup returns CDR1 SGHTA and CDR2 FQGNSA. V was clipped by 0 bases and J by 2 bases, with 14 bases between them. The CDR3 loop is CASSLAASDVTYEQYF. In DNA form, the CDR3 reads TGTGCCAGCAGCTTAGCGGCTAGTGACGTAACCTACGAGCAGTACTTC.

The chain uses TRBV5-1 and TRBJ1-5; 7 nucleotides agree with TRBD1. From germline, CDR1 is SGHRS and CDR2 YFSETQ. Germline trimming cut 3 bases from V and 3 bases from J; bases unmatched to any gene: 6. CDR3 size: 15 residues. The CDR3 sequence is CASSWTGRINQPQHF. The CDR3 bases are TGCGCCAGCAGCTGGACAGGACGGATCAATCAGCCCCAGCATTTT.

The chain links TRBV11-3 to TRBJ2-3; D might be TRBD1 (6 bases). Germline V gene sequence: CDR1 SGHNT, CDR2 YENEEA. The CDR3 is 15 amino acids. V lost 5 bases to trimming and J lost 0 bases, with 12 bases between them. CDR3 loop: CASSISGASTDTQYF. DNA for the CDR3: TGTGCCAGCAGCATATCAGGGGCTAGCACAGATACGCAGTATTTT. Variable domain in full (rest from reference TRBV11-3 and TRBJ2-3): EAGVVQSPRYKIIEKKQPVAFWCNPISGHNTLYWYLQNLGQGPELLIRYENEEAVDDSQLPKDRFSAERLKGVDSTLKIQPAELGDSAVYLCASSISGASTDTQYFGPGTRLTVL.

The chain recombines TRBV7-2 with TRBJ2-3; the D gene is possibly TRBD1 (6 bases). This CDR3 has 15 residues. Trimming took 4 bases from V and 0 from J, leaving 11 bases between them. The germline gives CDR1 SGHTA, CDR2 FQGNSA. CDR3 loop: CASSWAGVSTDTQYF. As DNA, the CDR3 is TGTGCCAGCAGCTGGGCAGGGGTTAGCACAGATACGCAGTATTTT.

Written as DNA, the CDR3 is TGTGCCAGCAGCTCCCCAAGCGGGGGCCCCACAGATACGCAGTATTTT. The encoded protein is CASSSPSGGPTDTQYF. The chain combines TRBV7-2 with TRBJ2-3; 8 bases map to TRBD2. J was trimmed by 2 bases and V by 4 bases; bases with no gene match: 8. CDR1 and CDR2 (germline): SGHTA, FQGNSA. The CDR3 contains 16 residues.

The chain combines TRBV5-3 with TRBJ1-1; 9 bases are shared with TRBD1. TRBV5-3 is an ORF, and what it does is uncertain. J gave up 1 base and V 3 bases, and 1 base lay outside the gene matches. The CDR3 length is 14 residues. The CDR3 sequence: CARSWGQGNTEAFF. The CDR3 nucleotides read TGTGCCAGAAGCTGGGGACAGGGGAACACTGAAGCTTTCTTT.

The chain links TRBV28 to TRBJ1-5; the D gene is possibly TRBD1 (5 bases). Deletions cut 6 bases from V and 6 bases from J, with 18 bases between. The germline gives CDR1 MDHEN, CDR2 SYDVKM. The CDR3 is made up of 15 amino acids. In DNA form, the CDR3 reads TGTGCCAGCAGAGATAACGCCCGGGGGAGTCAGCCCCAGCATTTT. Its translation: CASRDNARGSQPQHF.

The rearrangement uses TRBV18 and TRBJ1-3; D is perhaps TRBD1 (6 bases). The CDR3 contains 17 residues. Germline assignment: CDR1 KGHSH and CDR2 LQKENI. Trimming took off 3 bases at V and 3 bases at J, with 18 bases between the two ends. In DNA form, the CDR3 reads TGTGCCAGCTCACCGGATTTTGGCGGGGGCAGTGGAAACACCATATATTTT. Its protein product is CASSPDFGGGSGNTIYF.

The V and J genes are TRBV7-9 and TRBJ2-7, with D perhaps TRBD2 (7 bases). Germline values: CDR1 SEHNR, CDR2 FQNEAQ (reference sequence). Between the trimmed V and J ends, which lost 5 bases and 2 bases, there was a span of 16 bases. The CDR3 covers 15 residues. CDR3 amino acids: CASSERGGSTYEQYF. The CDR3 region has the DNA TGTGCCAGCAGCGAGAGGGGGGGCTCGACCTACGAGCAGTACTTC.

The chain has TRBV14 and TRBJ2-7; D unresolved. Germline CDR1 reads SGHDN; CDR2 reads FVKESK. V was clipped by 0 bases and J by 1 base, with 7 bases between them. This CDR3 region has 14 residues. CDR3 nucleotide sequence: TGTGCCAGCAGCCAAGATAAGCATTCCTACGAGCAGTACTTC. Translating it yields CASSQDKHSYEQYF.